A selection of T cell receptor beta chains follows, all from one sample in a study of OX40 agonist ivuxolimab in advanced cancers. Method: immunoSEQ multiplex PCR; TCRdb's copy keeps in-frame clones and lacks some. The sample includes 9,000 to 13,000 clones, 80% of them seen just once. The sequencing used CD4+ or CD8+ T cells sorted from blood, collected in a trial of the OX40 agonist ivuxolimab. Receptor source: an adult with an advanced solid tumor such as melanoma, head and neck, liver or kidney cancer. Both conserved end residues are trimmed from each CDR3.

>TRBV6-4
ASSVDRGNEQF
>TRBV4-1
ASSQKTSTDTQY
>TRBV6-1
ASSGGLRLAAYNEQF
>TRBV29-1
SVLAGVSYEQY
>TRBV11-1
ASRGMRTVGQF
>TRBV4-1
ASSQDLDLGYEKLF
>TRBV6-1
ASIPLRGDADTQY
>TRBV15
ATSLAGSALDTQY
>TRBV9
ASSVGVSGSPNLYNEQF
>TRBV27
ASSSPTGFSPLH
>TRBV27
ASSPLTSGRGETQY
>TRBV7-6
ASSFDRGGYEQF
>TRBV5-1
ASSSGQGAHAEQY
>TRBV19
ASSIDRPPSAF
>TRBV7-3
ASSSIHTDTQY
>TRBV6-4
ASSDSGGEYNEQF
>TRBV2
ASSDLWMEQF
>TRBV4-2
ASSQEKAGGPDTQY
>TRBV7-6
ASSYPGGGAHNEQF
>TRBV7-2
ASSLGGGGNEQF
>TRBV19
ASSEATGTYEQY
>TRBV9
ASSDRGLATDTQY
>TRBV5-5
ASSFPLADGTDTQY
>TRBV6-5
ASSSQGGGGYGYT
>TRBV10-3
AISETSGSYEQY
>TRBV11-3
ASSLGVVQY
>TRBV5-6
ASSPEQAQNSPLH
>TRBV6-5
ASSGLLYNEQF
>TRBV9
ASSLTGVDTEAF
>TRBV4-1
ASSQGVMETQY
>TRBV7-9
ASSRLGTRNTEAF
>TRBV6-1
ASEVQGNQPQH
>TRBV30
AWSLGSAEETQY
>TRBV7-9
ASSAELTDTQY
>TRBV6-6
ASSPVEDLYGYT
>TRBV6-1
ASRSPGAVNQPQH
>TRBV29-1
SVEVGGAEAF
>TRBV5-6
ASSYTGTKDTQY
>TRBV6-4
ASSDGAGGPHEQF
>TRBV12-5
ASGLVRLGRVTEAF
>TRBV11-2
ASSPGTADTQY
>TRBV19
ASHGAGVTGELF
>TRBV5-1
ASAEYNEQF
>TRBV9
ASSTRPGQGFNSPLH
>TRBV27
ASSLWAGGATDTQY
>TRBV27
ASRRAGEGLYGYT
>TRBV19
ASSPGTGSYEQY
>TRBV27
ASSLSPGGGGTEAF